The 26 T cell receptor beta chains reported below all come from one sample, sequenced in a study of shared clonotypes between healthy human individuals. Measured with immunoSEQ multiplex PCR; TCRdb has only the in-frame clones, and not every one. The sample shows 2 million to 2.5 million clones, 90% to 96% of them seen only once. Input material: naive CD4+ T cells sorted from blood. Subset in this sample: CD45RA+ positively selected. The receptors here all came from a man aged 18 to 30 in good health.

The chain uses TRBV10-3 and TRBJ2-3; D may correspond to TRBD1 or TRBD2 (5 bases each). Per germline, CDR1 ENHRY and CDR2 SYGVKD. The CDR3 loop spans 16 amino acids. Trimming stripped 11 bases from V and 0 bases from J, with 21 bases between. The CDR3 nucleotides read TGTGCCTCTCAACCCGGGACGTTCGCTAGCACAGATACGCAGTATTTT. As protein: CASQPGTFASTDTQYF.

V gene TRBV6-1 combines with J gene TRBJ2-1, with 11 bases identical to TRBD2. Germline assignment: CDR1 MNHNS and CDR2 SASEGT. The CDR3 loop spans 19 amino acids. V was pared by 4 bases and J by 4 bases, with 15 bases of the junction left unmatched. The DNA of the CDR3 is TGTGCCAGCAGTGCTCCAATTTGGGGACTAGCGGAGTTTTACAATGAGCAGTTCTTC. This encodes CASSAPIWGLAEFYNEQFF.

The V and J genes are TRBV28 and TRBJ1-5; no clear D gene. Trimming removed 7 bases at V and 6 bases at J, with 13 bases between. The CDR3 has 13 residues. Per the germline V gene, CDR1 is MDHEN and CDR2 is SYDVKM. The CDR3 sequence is CASIRGLGQPQHF. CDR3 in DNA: TGTGCCAGCATTCGGGGATTGGGTCAGCCCCAGCATTTT.

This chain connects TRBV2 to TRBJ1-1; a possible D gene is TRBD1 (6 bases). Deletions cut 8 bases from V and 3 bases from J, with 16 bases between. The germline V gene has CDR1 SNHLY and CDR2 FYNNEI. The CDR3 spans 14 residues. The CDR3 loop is CASLGGAQYTEAFF. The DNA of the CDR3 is TGTGCCAGCTTGGGGGGCGCTCAGTACACTGAAGCTTTCTTT.

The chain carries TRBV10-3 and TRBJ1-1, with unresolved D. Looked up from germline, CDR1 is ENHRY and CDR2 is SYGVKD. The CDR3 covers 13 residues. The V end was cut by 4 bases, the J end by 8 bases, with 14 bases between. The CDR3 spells CAISVRDPPEAFF. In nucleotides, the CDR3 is TGTGCCATCAGTGTCCGGGATCCACCCGAAGCTTTCTTT.

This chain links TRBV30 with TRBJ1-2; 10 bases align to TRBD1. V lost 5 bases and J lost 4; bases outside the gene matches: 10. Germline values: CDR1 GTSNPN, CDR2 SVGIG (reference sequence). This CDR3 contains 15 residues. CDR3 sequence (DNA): TGTGCCTGGGGAGGGTCGGACAGGGGGACCTATGGCTACACCTTC. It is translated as CAWGGSDRGTYGYTF.

CDR3 sequence reads: CASSPTGVIGSGANVLTF. CDR3 nucleotides: TGTGCCAGCAGCCCGACGGGGGTTATAGGGTCTGGGGCCAACGTCCTGACTTTC. The rearrangement links TRBV11-2 to TRBJ2-6, with D possibly being TRBD2 (6 bases). The CDR3 runs 18 residues. The germline V and J ends were trimmed by 5 bases and 1 base, with 18 bases remaining between them. Per germline, CDR1 SGHAT and CDR2 FQNNGV.

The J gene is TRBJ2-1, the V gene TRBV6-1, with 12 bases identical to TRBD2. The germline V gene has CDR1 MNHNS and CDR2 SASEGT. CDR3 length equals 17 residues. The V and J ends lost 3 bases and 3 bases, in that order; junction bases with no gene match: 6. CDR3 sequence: CASSETLAGGLYNEQFF. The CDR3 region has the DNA TGTGCCAGCAGTGAGACACTAGCGGGGGGCCTCTACAATGAGCAGTTCTTC.

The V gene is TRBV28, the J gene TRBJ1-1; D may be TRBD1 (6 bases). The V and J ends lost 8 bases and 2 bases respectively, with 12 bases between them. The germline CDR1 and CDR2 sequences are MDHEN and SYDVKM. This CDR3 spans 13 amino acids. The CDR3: CASGTGINTEAFF. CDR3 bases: TGTGCCAGCGGTACAGGGATAAACACTGAAGCTTTCTTT.

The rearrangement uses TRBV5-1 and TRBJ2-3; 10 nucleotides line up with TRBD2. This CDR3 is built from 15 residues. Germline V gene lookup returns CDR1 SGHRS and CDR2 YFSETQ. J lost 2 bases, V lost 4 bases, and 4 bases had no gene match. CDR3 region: CASSRTSGTTDTQYF. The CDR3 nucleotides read TGCGCCAGCAGCCGGACTAGCGGAACCACAGATACGCAGTATTTT. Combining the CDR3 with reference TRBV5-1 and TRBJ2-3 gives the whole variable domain KAGVTQTPRYLIKTRGQQVTLSCSPISGHRSVSWYQQTPGQGLQFLFEYFSETQRNKGNFPGRFSGRQFSNSRSEMNVSTLELGDSALYLCASSRTSGTTDTQYFGPGTRLTVL.

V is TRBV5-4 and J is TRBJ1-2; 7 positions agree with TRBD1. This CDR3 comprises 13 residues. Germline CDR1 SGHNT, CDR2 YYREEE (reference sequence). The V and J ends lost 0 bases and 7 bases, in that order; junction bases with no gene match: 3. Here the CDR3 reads CASSLEGARGYTF. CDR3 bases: TGTGCCAGCAGCTTGGAGGGGGCGCGTGGCTACACCTTC. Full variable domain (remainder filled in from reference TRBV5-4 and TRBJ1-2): ETGVTQSPTHLIKTRGQQVTLRCSSQSGHNTVSWYQQALGQGPQFIFQYYREEENGRGNFPPRFSGLQFPNYSSELNVNALELDDSALYLCASSLEGARGYTFGSGTRLTVV.

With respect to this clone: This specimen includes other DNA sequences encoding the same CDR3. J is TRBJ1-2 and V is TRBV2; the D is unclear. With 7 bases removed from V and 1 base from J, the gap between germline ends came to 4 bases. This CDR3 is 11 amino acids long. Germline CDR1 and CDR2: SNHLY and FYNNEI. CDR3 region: CASTGNYGYTF. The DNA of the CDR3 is TGTGCCAGCACCGGTAACTATGGCTACACCTTC.

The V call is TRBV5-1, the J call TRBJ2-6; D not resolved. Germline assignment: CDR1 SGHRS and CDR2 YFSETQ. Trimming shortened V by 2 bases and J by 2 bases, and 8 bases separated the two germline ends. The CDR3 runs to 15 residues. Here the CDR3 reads CASSFQGPGANVLTF. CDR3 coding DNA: TGCGCCAGCAGCTTCCAAGGGCCTGGGGCCAACGTCCTGACTTTC.

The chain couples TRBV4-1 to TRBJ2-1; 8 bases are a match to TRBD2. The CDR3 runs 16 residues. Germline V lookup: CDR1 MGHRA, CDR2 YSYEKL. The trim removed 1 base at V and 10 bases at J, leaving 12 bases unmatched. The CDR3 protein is CASSQAGSGRGREQFF. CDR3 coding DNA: TGCGCCAGCAGCCAAGCCGGAAGCGGGAGAGGGAGGGAGCAGTTCTTC.

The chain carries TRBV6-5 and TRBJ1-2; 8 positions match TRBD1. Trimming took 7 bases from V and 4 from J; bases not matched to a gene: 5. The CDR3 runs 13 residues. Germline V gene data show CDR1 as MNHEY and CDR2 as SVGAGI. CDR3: CASIGGTGYGYTF. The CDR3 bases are TGTGCCAGCATAGGGGGGACAGGCTATGGCTACACCTTC.

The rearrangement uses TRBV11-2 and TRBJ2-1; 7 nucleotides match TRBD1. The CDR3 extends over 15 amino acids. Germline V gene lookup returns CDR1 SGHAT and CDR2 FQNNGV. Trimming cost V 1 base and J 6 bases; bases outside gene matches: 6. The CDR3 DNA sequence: TGTGCCAGCAGCTTAGTCGAAACAGGGGCCAATGAGCAGTTCTTC. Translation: CASSLVETGANEQFF.

CDR3 protein: CASKGDRGPIKQYF. As DNA, the CDR3 is TGTGCCAGCAAGGGGGACAGGGGGCCTATAAAACAGTACTTC. J is TRBJ2-7 and V is TRBV6-1; 12 bases fit TRBD1. In germline, CDR1 is MNHNS, CDR2 SASEGT. With V trimmed by 7 bases and J by 10 bases, 11 bases remained unmatched. The CDR3 sequence is 14 residues long.

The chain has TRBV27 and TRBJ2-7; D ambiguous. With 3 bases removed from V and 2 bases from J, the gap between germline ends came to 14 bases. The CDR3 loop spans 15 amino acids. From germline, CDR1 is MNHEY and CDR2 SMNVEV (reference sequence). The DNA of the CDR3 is TGTGCCAGCAGTTTTTGGGCTAGTTCTCCCTACGAGCAGTACTTC. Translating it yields CASSFWASSPYEQYF.

CDR3 in amino acids: CASSLSGSPSGNTIYF. CDR3 DNA sequence: TGTGCCAGCAGTTTATCAGGGTCCCCCTCTGGAAACACCATATATTTT. V gene TRBV28 combines with J gene TRBJ1-3; D perhaps matches TRBD1 (5 bases). This CDR3 is built from 16 residues. With 1 base removed from V and 0 bases from J, the gap between germline ends came to 10 bases. Germline CDR1 and CDR2: MDHEN and SYDVKM.

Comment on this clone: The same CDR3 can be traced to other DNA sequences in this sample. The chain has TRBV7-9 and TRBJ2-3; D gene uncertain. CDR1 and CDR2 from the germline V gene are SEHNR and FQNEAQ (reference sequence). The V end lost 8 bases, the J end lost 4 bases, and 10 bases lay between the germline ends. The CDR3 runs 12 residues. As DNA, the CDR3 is TGTGCCAGCTCCTCGAGCGCAGATACGCAGTATTTT. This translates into CASSSSADTQYF.

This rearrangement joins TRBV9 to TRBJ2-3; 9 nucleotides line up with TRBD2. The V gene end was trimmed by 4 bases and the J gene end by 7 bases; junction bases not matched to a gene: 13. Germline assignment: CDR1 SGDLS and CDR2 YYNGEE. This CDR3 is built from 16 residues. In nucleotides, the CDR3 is TGTGCCAGCAGCTTTGGACCGGGACTAGCAGTTAATACGCAGTATTTT. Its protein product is CASSFGPGLAVNTQYF.

DNA of the CDR3: TGTGCCAGTAGCCCGACAGGGGGACACGAGCAGTACTTC. Translating it yields CASSPTGGHEQYF. The chain couples TRBV19 to TRBJ2-7; 9 bases are shared with TRBD1. V gave up 6 bases and J gave up 5 bases; unmatched junction bases: 5. The CDR3 has 13 residues. From germline, CDR1 is LNHDA and CDR2 SQIVND (reference sequence). Together with reference TRBV19 and TRBJ2-7, the CDR3 gives the full variable domain: DGGITQSPKYLFRKEGQNVTLSCEQNLNHDAMYWYRQDPGQGLRLIYYSQIVNDFQKGDIAEGYSVSREKKESFPLTVTSAQKNPTAFYLCASSPTGGHEQYFGPGTRLTVT.

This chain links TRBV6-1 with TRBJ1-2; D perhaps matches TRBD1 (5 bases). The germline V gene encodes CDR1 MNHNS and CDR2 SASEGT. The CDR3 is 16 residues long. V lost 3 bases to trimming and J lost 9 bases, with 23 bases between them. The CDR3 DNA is TGTGCCAGCAGTGATATAGTACAGGTCAGAGCCGGGAGCTACACCTTC. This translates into CASSDIVQVRAGSYTF.

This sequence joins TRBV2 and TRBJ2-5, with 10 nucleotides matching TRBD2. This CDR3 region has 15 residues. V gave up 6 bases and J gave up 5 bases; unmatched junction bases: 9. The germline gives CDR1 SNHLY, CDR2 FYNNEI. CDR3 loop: CASRVGVAGGETQYF. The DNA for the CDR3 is TGTGCCAGCAGAGTCGGGGTAGCGGGGGGCGAGACCCAGTACTTC.

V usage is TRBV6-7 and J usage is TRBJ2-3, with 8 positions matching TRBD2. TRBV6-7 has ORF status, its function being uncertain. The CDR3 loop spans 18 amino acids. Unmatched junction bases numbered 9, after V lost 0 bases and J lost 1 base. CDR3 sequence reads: CASSYSIHGGAGTDTQYF. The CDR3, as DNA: TGTGCCAGCAGTTACTCGATTCACGGGGGGGCGGGCACAGATACGCAGTATTTT.

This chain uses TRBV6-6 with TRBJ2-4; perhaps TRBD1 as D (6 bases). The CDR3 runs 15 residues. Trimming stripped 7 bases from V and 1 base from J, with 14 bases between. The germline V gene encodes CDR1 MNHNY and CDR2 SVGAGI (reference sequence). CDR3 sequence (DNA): TGTGCCAGCACATACAGGGAAAATGCCAAAAACATTCAGTACTTC. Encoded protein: CASTYRENAKNIQYF.